This TCR beta chain was profiled in a study of human T cells and chemical hapten exposure. The study, taken as a whole, reports: No shift was seen in TCRs above 1 in 1000 frequency with DPC sensitization.

The time point: healthy volunteer bleed at 6 weeks. Unfractionated whole blood yielded total RNA. The J segment lost 3 bases and the V segment lost 3 bases, leaving 6 bases of the junction unmatched. The CDR3 contains 16 residues. The germline CDR1 and CDR2 sequences are SGHVS and FQNEAQ. Remarks on this clonotype: Its matching antigen is unknown.

The library labeled individual cDNA molecules by adding unique molecular identifiers to them. TCRdb re-derived calls from the RACE reads in MiXCR, one entry per CDR3 protein. The sample yields some 65,000 distinct CDR3 sequences, around 6.1% seen once. The source of this sequence is a female donor in good health. Some clones in this sample may be carry-over from other donors' samples. The sample comprised whole blood. The chain recombines TRBV7-8 with TRBJ2-5; 11 positions match TRBD2. CDR3 sequence: CASSLISGRAEETQYF. CDR3 sequence (DNA): TGTGCCAGCAGCTTGATTAGCGGGAGGGCCGAAGAGACCCAGTACTTC.